This is a list of T cell receptor beta chains from one sample in a study of identical twins. TCRdb called the 5' RACE reads again in MiXCR, with one record for every CDR3 protein. The sample shows roughly 290,000 distinct CDR3 sequences, around 8.8% of them seen only once. Separately, the same data were catalogued under a study of yellow fever vaccine responses in identical twins.

Source material: memory (CD45RO+) T cells sorted from blood. The source is a woman aged 18 to 35 in good health. The CDR3 runs from the conserved cysteine through the conserved F or W. Fields, in order: D gene, V gene, J gene, clone size, CDR3 DNA, CDR3 protein. D genes are given only for firm matches. Clone size is stated in some rows and not others, as once, few, many or a class when expanded.

d_gene: TRBD1; v_gene: TRBV29-1; j_gene: TRBJ1-1; abundance: .; CDR3nt: TGCAGCGTTGACCAGACAGGGGATAGTGTTTCGGAAGCTTTCTTT; CDR3aa: CSVDQTGDSVSEAFF
d_gene: TRBD1; v_gene: TRBV5-1; j_gene: TRBJ1-6; abundance: many; CDR3nt: TGCGCCAGCAGCCGGGGACAGGACCATAGTTTCAATTCACCCCTCCACTTT; CDR3aa: CASSRGQDHSFNSPLHF
d_gene: .; v_gene: TRBV5-1; j_gene: TRBJ1-1; abundance: .; CDR3nt: TGCGCCAGCAGCTTGGTGGGCAGCCCCCCAGGCGCTGAAGCTTTCTTT; CDR3aa: CASSLVGSPPGAEAFF
d_gene: .; v_gene: TRBV10-3; j_gene: TRBJ1-1; abundance: few; CDR3nt: TGTGCCATCAGTGCTCAAGAATACACTGAAGCTTTCTTT; CDR3aa: CAISAQEYTEAFF
d_gene: .; v_gene: TRBV7-9; j_gene: TRBJ2-7; abundance: few; CDR3nt: TGTGCCAGCAGCTTAGGCAGGGGGGTACTCACCGAGCAGTACTTC; CDR3aa: CASSLGRGVLTEQYF
d_gene: TRBD1; v_gene: TRBV7-2; j_gene: TRBJ2-1; abundance: few; CDR3nt: TGTGCCAGCAGCTTGGGACAGATACTGGACAATGAGCAGTTCTTC; CDR3aa: CASSLGQILDNEQFF
d_gene: TRBD2; v_gene: TRBV28; j_gene: TRBJ2-7; abundance: many; CDR3nt: TGTGCCAGCAGTTTGACTAGCGGGACCTTTGCCGCCTACGAGCAGTACTTC; CDR3aa: CASSLTSGTFAAYEQYF
d_gene: TRBD1; v_gene: TRBV12-3/TRBV12-4; j_gene: TRBJ1-6; abundance: many; CDR3nt: TGTGCCAGCAGTTCCCAGGGGGGATCTAATTCACCCCTCCACTTT; CDR3aa: CASSSQGGSNSPLHF
d_gene: .; v_gene: TRBV29-1; j_gene: TRBJ1-2; abundance: many; CDR3nt: TGCAGCGTTGACACAGCCCCCTATGGCTACACCTTC; CDR3aa: CSVDTAPYGYTF
d_gene: TRBD1; v_gene: TRBV28; j_gene: TRBJ2-5; abundance: few; CDR3nt: TGTGCCAGCAGTTTATGGCCCGGACAGGGGGCCAGCGAGACCCAGTACTTC; CDR3aa: CASSLWPGQGASETQYF
d_gene: .; v_gene: TRBV11-2; j_gene: TRBJ1-3; abundance: many; CDR3nt: TGTGCCAGCAGCTTAGACAAAATTGGAAACACCATATATTTT; CDR3aa: CASSLDKIGNTIYF
d_gene: .; v_gene: TRBV20-1; j_gene: TRBJ1-6; abundance: .; CDR3nt: TGCAGTGGAAGGAGCGGTGCTTCACCCCTCCACTTT; CDR3aa: CSGRSGASPLHF
d_gene: TRBD1; v_gene: TRBV29-1; j_gene: TRBJ1-2; abundance: many; CDR3nt: TGCAGCGCCTCGGACAGGGGCTATGGCTACACCTTC; CDR3aa: CSASDRGYGYTF
d_gene: .; v_gene: TRBV7-9; j_gene: TRBJ2-7; abundance: many; CDR3nt: TGTGCCAGCAGCCAAGGAACTCTTTCTCCCAACTTC; CDR3aa: CASSQGTLSPNF
d_gene: .; v_gene: TRBV6-1; j_gene: TRBJ2-4; abundance: few; CDR3nt: TGTGCCAGCGGGGAACTCCCCGGGAACATTCAGTACTTC; CDR3aa: CASGELPGNIQYF
d_gene: .; v_gene: TRBV4-1; j_gene: TRBJ2-5; abundance: many; CDR3nt: TGCGCCAGCAGCACGACTAGACCCCAAGAGACCCAGTACTTC; CDR3aa: CASSTTRPQETQYF
d_gene: TRBD1; v_gene: TRBV6-1; j_gene: TRBJ1-5; abundance: .; CDR3nt: TGTGCCAGCAGGCAGACAGGGGATAGCAATCAGCCCCAGCATTTT; CDR3aa: CASRQTGDSNQPQHF
d_gene: .; v_gene: TRBV5-1; j_gene: TRBJ2-7; abundance: many; CDR3nt: TGCGCCAGCAGCTTGGAACTGGGATACTACGAGCAGTACTTC; CDR3aa: CASSLELGYYEQYF
d_gene: .; v_gene: TRBV18; j_gene: TRBJ1-1; abundance: few; CDR3nt: TGTGCCAGCTCACCCCTAGGCCAGATCTCAAACACTGAAGCTTTCTTT; CDR3aa: CASSPLGQISNTEAFF
d_gene: TRBD1; v_gene: TRBV2; j_gene: TRBJ1-2; abundance: few; CDR3nt: TGTGCCAGCAAGGTACAGGGGGCGCCTGGCTACACCTTC; CDR3aa: CASKVQGAPGYTF
d_gene: .; v_gene: TRBV5-1; j_gene: TRBJ2-5; abundance: .; CDR3nt: TGCGCCAGCAGCTTGGACCCTCGGGGGACCCAGTACTTC; CDR3aa: CASSLDPRGTQYF
d_gene: .; v_gene: TRBV12-3/TRBV12-4; j_gene: TRBJ2-7; abundance: many; CDR3nt: TGTGCCAGCAGAGAAACAGGAAGCTCCTACGAGCAGTACTTC; CDR3aa: CASRETGSSYEQYF
d_gene: .; v_gene: TRBV5-1; j_gene: TRBJ1-2; abundance: .; CDR3nt: TGCGCCAGCAGCTTGGGCGGGGATAATGGCTACACCTTC; CDR3aa: CASSLGGDNGYTF
d_gene: TRBD1; v_gene: TRBV7-9; j_gene: TRBJ2-4; abundance: many; CDR3nt: TGTGCCAGCAGCTTAGGGGACAGGGGAAGCACAGACATTCAGTACTTC; CDR3aa: CASSLGDRGSTDIQYF
d_gene: TRBD1; v_gene: TRBV7-2; j_gene: TRBJ2-1; abundance: many; CDR3nt: TGTGCCAGCAGCTTACGGGACAGGGGGTACAATGAGCAGTTCTTC; CDR3aa: CASSLRDRGYNEQFF
d_gene: .; v_gene: TRBV12-3/TRBV12-4; j_gene: TRBJ1-1; abundance: many; CDR3nt: TGTGCCAGCAGTGGGGACCGCAGCGGGAACACTGAAGCTTTCTTT; CDR3aa: CASSGDRSGNTEAFF
d_gene: .; v_gene: TRBV6-2/TRBV6-3; j_gene: TRBJ1-5; abundance: few; CDR3nt: TGTGCCAGCGCGAAGGCGGGAGACAATCAGCCCCAGCATTTT; CDR3aa: CASAKAGDNQPQHF
d_gene: .; v_gene: TRBV12-3/TRBV12-4; j_gene: TRBJ1-2; abundance: many; CDR3nt: TGTGCCAGCACCCCACAAGGTGGTGGATATGGCTACACCTTC; CDR3aa: CASTPQGGGYGYTF
d_gene: TRBD2; v_gene: TRBV4-2; j_gene: TRBJ2-3; abundance: many; CDR3nt: TGTGCCAGCAGCCCGACTAGCGGGGGGTCTGATACGCAGTATTTT; CDR3aa: CASSPTSGGSDTQYF
d_gene: TRBD2; v_gene: TRBV20-1; j_gene: TRBJ2-7; abundance: many; CDR3nt: TGCAGTGCTAGACCACCCTCTGAGGACGGACTAGCGGGAGGGCCCGCCTACGAGCAGTACTTC; CDR3aa: CSARPPSEDGLAGGPAYEQYF
d_gene: .; v_gene: TRBV29-1; j_gene: TRBJ2-3; abundance: .; CDR3nt: TGCAGCGTGTATGAAAATACGCAGTATTTT; CDR3aa: CSVYENTQYF
d_gene: TRBD2; v_gene: TRBV5-1; j_gene: TRBJ2-1; abundance: .; CDR3nt: TGCGCCAGCAGGGCTAGCGGGGGGAATCTTGATGAGCAGTTCTTC; CDR3aa: CASRASGGNLDEQFF
d_gene: TRBD1; v_gene: TRBV10-3; j_gene: TRBJ2-4; abundance: few; CDR3nt: TGTGCCATCAGCGGACAGGGGGGAACCAAAAACATTCAGTACTTC; CDR3aa: CAISGQGGTKNIQYF
d_gene: .; v_gene: TRBV27; j_gene: TRBJ1-5; abundance: few; CDR3nt: TGTGCCAGCAGTCGAAAAAACAATCAGCCCCAGCATTTT; CDR3aa: CASSRKNNQPQHF
d_gene: .; v_gene: TRBV14; j_gene: TRBJ1-4; abundance: many; CDR3nt: TGTGCCAGCAGCCAAGTATCGGGACCGGAGAATGAAAAACTGTTTTTT; CDR3aa: CASSQVSGPENEKLFF
d_gene: .; v_gene: TRBV19; j_gene: TRBJ2-2; abundance: few; CDR3nt: TGTGCCAGTAGGCTCCGGGACCAGCTCGTCAGCGGGGAGCTGTTTTTT; CDR3aa: CASRLRDQLVSGELFF
d_gene: .; v_gene: TRBV13; j_gene: TRBJ1-1; abundance: many; CDR3nt: TGTGCCAGCAGCCTCCCGGGCGGGCAGGCTTTCTTT; CDR3aa: CASSLPGGQAFF
d_gene: TRBD2; v_gene: TRBV7-9; j_gene: TRBJ2-2; abundance: .; CDR3nt: TGTGCCAGCAGGTCTAGCGGGAGCATTAACACCGGGGAGCTGTTTTTC; CDR3aa: CASRSSGSINTGELFF
d_gene: TRBD2; v_gene: TRBV3-1; j_gene: TRBJ2-1; abundance: .; CDR3nt: TGTGCCAGCAGCCAAGGTTGGGCTAGCGGGAGGAAGACCCCTCAGAATGAGCAGTTCTTC; CDR3aa: CASSQGWASGRKTPQNEQFF
d_gene: .; v_gene: TRBV5-1; j_gene: TRBJ2-1; abundance: many; CDR3nt: TGCGCCAGCAGCGGGCAGGGCAATGAGCAGTTCTTC; CDR3aa: CASSGQGNEQFF
d_gene: TRBD1; v_gene: TRBV20-1; j_gene: TRBJ1-6; abundance: few; CDR3nt: TGCAGTGCTAGATCTAGACAGGGGAATAATTCACCCCTCCACTTT; CDR3aa: CSARSRQGNNSPLHF
d_gene: TRBD1; v_gene: TRBV9; j_gene: TRBJ2-5; abundance: few; CDR3nt: TGTGCCAGCAGCGCGGAACAGGGGACAAAGACCCAGTACTTC; CDR3aa: CASSAEQGTKTQYF
d_gene: .; v_gene: TRBV5-5; j_gene: TRBJ1-5; abundance: many; CDR3nt: TGTGCCAGCAGCTTGGAGGGTGGGCCCCAGCATTTT; CDR3aa: CASSLEGGPQHF
d_gene: .; v_gene: TRBV5-5; j_gene: TRBJ2-4; abundance: few; CDR3nt: TGTGCCAGCAGCTTGGATGTGGGTGGGGGCATTCAGTACTTC; CDR3aa: CASSLDVGGGIQYF
d_gene: .; v_gene: TRBV10-3; j_gene: TRBJ1-2; abundance: few; CDR3nt: TGTGCCATCAGTGATCAAAGAGCTAACTATGGCTACACCTTC; CDR3aa: CAISDQRANYGYTF
d_gene: .; v_gene: TRBV2; j_gene: TRBJ2-3; abundance: many; CDR3nt: TGTGCCGGCCAGGGTCCCACAGATACGCAGTATTTT; CDR3aa: CAGQGPTDTQYF
d_gene: .; v_gene: TRBV2; j_gene: TRBJ1-5; abundance: .; CDR3nt: TGTGCCAGCAGTAAAGAACAGGGTTGGGGTCAGCCCCAGCATTTT; CDR3aa: CASSKEQGWGQPQHF
d_gene: .; v_gene: TRBV14; j_gene: TRBJ2-5; abundance: many; CDR3nt: TGTGCCAGCAGCCAAGGAGGCTTAGAGGAGACCCAGTACTTC; CDR3aa: CASSQGGLEETQYF
d_gene: .; v_gene: TRBV20-1; j_gene: TRBJ1-5; abundance: .; CDR3nt: TGCAGTGCTGGGGACTCCCGACAGCCCCAGCATTTT; CDR3aa: CSAGDSRQPQHF
d_gene: TRBD2; v_gene: TRBV6-1; j_gene: TRBJ2-5; abundance: .; CDR3nt: TGTGCCAGCCGACTAGCGGGGGGGCTGTCCGGAAAAGAGACCCAGTACTTC; CDR3aa: CASRLAGGLSGKETQYF
d_gene: .; v_gene: TRBV27; j_gene: TRBJ1-6; abundance: few; CDR3nt: TGTGCCAGCAGTTGGGCCGAGGGGCACTCACCCCTCCACTTT; CDR3aa: CASSWAEGHSPLHF
d_gene: .; v_gene: TRBV28; j_gene: TRBJ2-7; abundance: .; CDR3nt: TGTGCCAGCAGGTCGGAGGGCCCCTACGAGCAGTACTTC; CDR3aa: CASRSEGPYEQYF
d_gene: TRBD2; v_gene: TRBV20-1; j_gene: TRBJ2-5; abundance: .; CDR3nt: TGCAGTGCTAGGGGGACTAGCGGGGGGGAGACCCAGTACTTC; CDR3aa: CSARGTSGGETQYF
d_gene: .; v_gene: TRBV20-1; j_gene: TRBJ2-5; abundance: many; CDR3nt: TGCAGTGCTAGGGGCGAGTGGGGGTATGTGGAGACCCAGTACTTC; CDR3aa: CSARGEWGYVETQYF